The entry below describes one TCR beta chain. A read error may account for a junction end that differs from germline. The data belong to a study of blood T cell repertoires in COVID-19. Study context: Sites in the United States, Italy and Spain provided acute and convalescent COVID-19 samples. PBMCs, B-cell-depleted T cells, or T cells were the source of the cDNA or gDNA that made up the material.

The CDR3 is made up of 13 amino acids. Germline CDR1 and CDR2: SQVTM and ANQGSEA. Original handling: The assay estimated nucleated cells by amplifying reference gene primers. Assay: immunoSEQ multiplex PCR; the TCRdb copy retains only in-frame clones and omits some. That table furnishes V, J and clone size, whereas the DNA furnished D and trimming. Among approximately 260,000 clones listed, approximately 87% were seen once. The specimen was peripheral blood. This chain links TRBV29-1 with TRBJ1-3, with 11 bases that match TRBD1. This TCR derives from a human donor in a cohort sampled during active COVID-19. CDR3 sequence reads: CSVQPARGQGEHF. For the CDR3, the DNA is TGCAGCGTACAACCCGCTAGGGGACAGGGGGAGCATTTT.